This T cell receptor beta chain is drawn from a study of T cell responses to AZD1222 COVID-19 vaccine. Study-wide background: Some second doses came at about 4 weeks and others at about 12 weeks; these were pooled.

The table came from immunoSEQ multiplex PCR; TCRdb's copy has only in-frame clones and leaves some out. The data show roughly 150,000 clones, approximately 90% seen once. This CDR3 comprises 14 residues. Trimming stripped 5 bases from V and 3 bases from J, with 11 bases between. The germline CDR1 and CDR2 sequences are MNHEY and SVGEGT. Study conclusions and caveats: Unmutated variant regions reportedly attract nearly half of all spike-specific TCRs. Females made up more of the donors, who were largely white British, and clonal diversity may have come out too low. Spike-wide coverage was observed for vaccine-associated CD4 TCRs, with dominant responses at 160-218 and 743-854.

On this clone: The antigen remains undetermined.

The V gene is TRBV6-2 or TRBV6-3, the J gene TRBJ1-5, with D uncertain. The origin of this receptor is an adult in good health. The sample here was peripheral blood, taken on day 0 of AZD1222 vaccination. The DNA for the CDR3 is TGTGCCAGCAGTCTCGGAACAGTCAATCAGCCCCAGCATTTT. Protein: CASSLGTVNQPQHF.